This T cell receptor (beta chain) was captured in a study of T cells in Graves' hyperthyroidism and ophthalmopathy (dated by TCRdb to between 2018 and 2020). Regarding the research as a whole: Peripheral blood was collected at initial diagnosis, before any treatment. TCR V-J signatures able to tell the groups apart were searched for in a discovery cohort of 100 patients, of whom over 40 had Graves' ophthalmopathy and roughly 58 had stable Graves' hyperthyroidism. Prospective prediction of ophthalmopathy was tested in an independent validation cohort of under 20 hyperthyroidism patients and some 17 patients who later progressed to ophthalmopathy. The 75 to 100 discovery patients were divided at random into training and test sets in a 7:3 ratio. Thyroid tissue and blood T-cell repertoires from over 5 Graves' hyperthyroidism patients were also compared in the study. Following sampling, methimazole starting at 30 mg daily was given to hyperthyroidism patients, and high-dose intravenous methylprednisolone was given to ophthalmopathy patients. The paper reports TCR Vbeta CDR3 sequencing of over 120 peripheral blood samples: 43 ophthalmopathy, over 70 hyperthyroidism and roughly 17 progressor patients.

Amplification of TCR beta CDR3 regions was carried out from RNA transcripts. A first-round RT-PCR of the TCR CDR3 used the HTBI primer set with the Qiagen OneStep RT-PCR kit. Libraries were constructed in a second round of multiplex PCR, after which size selection and purification were performed. Paired-end sequencing of the libraries was performed with 100 bp reads on an Illumina HiSeq2000. Per the original workflow: Raw data were processed with SOAPnuke, discarding reads with adapters, uncalled bases, mean Phred below 15, or no exact constant-primer or identifier match. High-quality paired reads were merged using COPE v1.2.5, and each unique nucleotide sequence was defined as a clonotype. MiTCR v1.1 was used to align clonotypes to the IMGT TRBV, TRBD and TRBJ reference segments. The analysis included only V-J combinations with a frequency above 0.0001, which together covered around 99% of the repertoires. A TCS score was defined as the ratio between F50 (clonal expansion) and ExV (chaos), using BLOSUM62-based TCRdist between CDR3 peptides within each V-J. Welch's t-statistics and random forest reduced several hundred V-J features to under 15, which were used in a naive Bayes classifier (R e1071). TCRdb reworked the public reads: Q25 trimming with fastp, MiXCR clone assembly, productive beta chains retained. For every CDR3 protein sequence, its rows merge into one entry that carries the most common genes and DNA. None of the V and J calls come from the authors' own analysis; TCRdb made them. Across this sample there are about 350,000 distinct CDR3 sequences, with approximately 16% seen only once. The top ten clonotypes cover 15% to 20% of the sample.

Between the V and J ends, shortened by 1 base and 4 bases respectively, the junction contains 11 bases. CDR1 LGHDT and CDR2 YNNKEL are derived from the germline V gene (reference sequence). The cysteine opens and the phenylalanine closes a CDR3 of 14 amino acids. The read is trimmed to its CDR3 DNA, 42 bases read in frame from base 1. Of note for this clonotype: What this receptor recognizes is not known. It has no much larger one-base neighbor in the sample; base qualities were not kept.

What the work shows at the level of the full study, not this receptor alone: In validation, the model predicted progression to ophthalmopathy with approximately 71% sensitivity and about 72% specificity, a median of 6.5 months before onset. Most expanded thyroid clonotypes (frequency above 0.001) were also detected in blood, a finding suggesting that blood repertoires may reflect thyroid immune responses. In cross-validation, a model built on a 13 V-J signature told ophthalmopathy apart from stable hyperthyroidism with approximately 90% sensitivity and approximately 81% specificity, and in testing the same model reached 80%/75%. No statistical method was used to fix the sample size in advance, and group allocation was not hidden from the investigators.

Ophthalmopathy patients had moderately to severely active disease, with a Clinical Activity Score of 3 or more, a NOSPECS grade of 4 or more, and a disease duration of less than 3 months. The study excluded patients with uncontrolled infections, other autoimmune diseases, pregnancy or lactation. Diagnoses relied on clinical symptoms, serum thyroxine and TRAb, thyroid ultrasound and orbital computed tomography. PBMCs were separated from roughly 9.6 ml of fresh peripheral blood using Ficoll-Paque density gradient centrifugation. Total RNA was extracted with Trizol reagent, and quality was checked on an Agilent 2100 Bioanalyzer.

The chain joins TRBV3-1 to TRBJ2-7; the D segment could be TRBD2, given 6 matching bases. This receptor was taken from a woman aged 55-69 years with Graves' ophthalmopathy. The sequenced material came from blood. In nucleotides, the sequence is TGTGCCAGCAGCCAAGTAGGGACTTCTTACGAGCAGTACTTC. Translated, this gives CASSQVGTSYEQYF.